This TCR beta chain was sequenced for a study of T cell clones after liver transplantation. Germline V gene data show CDR1 as SGHRS and CDR2 as YFSETQ. This CDR3 has 13 amino acids. V lost 2 bases to trimming and J lost 7 bases, with 7 bases between them. Only in-frame clones appear in the TCRdb table, and some are missing; sequencing was by immunoSEQ multiplex PCR. The sample lists fewer than 70,000 clones, about two thirds occurring once. The receptor's source is a human donor who received a liver transplant. The V call is TRBV5-1, the J call TRBJ1-6; maybe TRBD1 (5 bases). Sequences were derived from CD4+ T cells from blood, sampled before liver transplant. Here the CDR3 DNA reads TGCGCCAGCAGCTTCGACAGCAATTCACCCCTCCACTTT. This encodes CASSFDSNSPLHF.